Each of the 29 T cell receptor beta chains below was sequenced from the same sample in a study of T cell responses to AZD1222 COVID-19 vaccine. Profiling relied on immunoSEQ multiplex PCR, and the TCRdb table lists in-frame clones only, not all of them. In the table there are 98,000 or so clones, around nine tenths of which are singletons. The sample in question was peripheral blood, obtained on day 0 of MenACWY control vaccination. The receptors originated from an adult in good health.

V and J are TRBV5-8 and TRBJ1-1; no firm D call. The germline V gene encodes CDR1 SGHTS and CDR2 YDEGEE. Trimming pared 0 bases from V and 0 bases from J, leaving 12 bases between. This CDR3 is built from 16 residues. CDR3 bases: TGTGCCAGCAGCTTGGGGACGGACCTGATGAACACTGAAGCTTTCTTT. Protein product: CASSLGTDLMNTEAFF.

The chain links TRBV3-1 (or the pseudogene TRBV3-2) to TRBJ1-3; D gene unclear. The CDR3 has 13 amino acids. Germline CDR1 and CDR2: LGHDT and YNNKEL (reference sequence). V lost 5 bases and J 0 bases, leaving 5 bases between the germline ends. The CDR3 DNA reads TGTGCCAGCAGCTACTACTCTGGAAACACCATATATTTT. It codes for CASSYYSGNTIYF.

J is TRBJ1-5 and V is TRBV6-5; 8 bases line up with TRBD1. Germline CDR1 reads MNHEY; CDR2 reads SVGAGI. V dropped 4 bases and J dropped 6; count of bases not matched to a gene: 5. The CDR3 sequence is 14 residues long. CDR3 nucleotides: TGTGCCAGCAGTTGGACAGGGTCGGGTCAGCCCCAGCATTTT. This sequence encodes CASSWTGSGQPQHF.

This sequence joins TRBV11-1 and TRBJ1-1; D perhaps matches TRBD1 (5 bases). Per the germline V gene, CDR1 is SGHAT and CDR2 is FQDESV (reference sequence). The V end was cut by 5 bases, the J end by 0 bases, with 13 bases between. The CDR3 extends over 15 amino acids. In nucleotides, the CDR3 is TGTGCCAGCAGCAGGGGAGAGGGGATGAACACTGAAGCTTTCTTT. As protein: CASSRGEGMNTEAFF.

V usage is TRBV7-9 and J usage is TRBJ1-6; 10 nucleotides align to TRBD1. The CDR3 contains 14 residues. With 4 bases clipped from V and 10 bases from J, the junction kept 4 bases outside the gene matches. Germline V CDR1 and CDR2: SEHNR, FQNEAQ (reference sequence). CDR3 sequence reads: CASSYRDRGSPLHF. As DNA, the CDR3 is TGTGCCAGCAGCTACCGGGACAGGGGCTCACCCCTCCACTTT.

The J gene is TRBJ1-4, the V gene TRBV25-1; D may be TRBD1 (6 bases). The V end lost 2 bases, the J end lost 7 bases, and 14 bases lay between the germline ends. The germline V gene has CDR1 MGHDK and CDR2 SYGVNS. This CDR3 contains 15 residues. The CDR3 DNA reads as TGTGCCAGCAGTGAAAGGCGGGGGGCTGGTGAAAAACTGTTTTTT. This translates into CASSERRGAGEKLFF.

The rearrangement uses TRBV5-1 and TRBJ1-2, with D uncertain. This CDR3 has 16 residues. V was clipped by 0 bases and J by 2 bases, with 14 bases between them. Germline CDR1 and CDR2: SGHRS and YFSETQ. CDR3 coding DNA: TGCGCCAGCAGCTTGGCCTTCGACGGCGAAAACTATGGCTACACCTTC. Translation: CASSLAFDGENYGYTF.

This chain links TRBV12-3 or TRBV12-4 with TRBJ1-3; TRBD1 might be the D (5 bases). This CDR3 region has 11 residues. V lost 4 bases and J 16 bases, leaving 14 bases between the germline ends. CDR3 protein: CASSWDGSPYF. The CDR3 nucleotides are TGTGCCAGCAGTTGGGACGGTTCACCCTATTTT.

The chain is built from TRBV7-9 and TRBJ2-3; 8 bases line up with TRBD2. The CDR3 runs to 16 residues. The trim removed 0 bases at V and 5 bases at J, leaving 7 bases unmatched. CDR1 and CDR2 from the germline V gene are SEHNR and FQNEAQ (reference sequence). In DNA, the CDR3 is TGTGCCAGCAGCTTAGCCGGAGCGGGGGTCGGAGATACGCAGTATTTT. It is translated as CASSLAGAGVGDTQYF.

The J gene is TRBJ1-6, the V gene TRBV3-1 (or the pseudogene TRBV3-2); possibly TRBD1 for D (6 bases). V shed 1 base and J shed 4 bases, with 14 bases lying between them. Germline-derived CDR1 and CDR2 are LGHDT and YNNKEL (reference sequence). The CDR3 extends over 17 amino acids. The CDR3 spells CASSQGVQGLYNSPLHF. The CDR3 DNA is TGTGCCAGCAGCCAAGGGGTACAGGGACTTTATAATTCACCCCTCCACTTT.

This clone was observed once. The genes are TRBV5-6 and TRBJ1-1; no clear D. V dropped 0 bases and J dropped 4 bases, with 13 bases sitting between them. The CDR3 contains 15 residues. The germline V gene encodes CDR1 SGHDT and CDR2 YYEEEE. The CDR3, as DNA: TGTGCCAGCAGCTTGGAGGGTAGGGAGGGCACTGAAGCTTTCTTT. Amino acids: CASSLEGREGTEAFF.

CDR3 amino acids: CASSHTGQGMGYTF. The CDR3 DNA follows: TGCGCCAGCAGCCATACGGGACAGGGGATGGGCTACACCTTC. The rearrangement joins TRBV4-3 to TRBJ1-2; 10 positions agree with TRBD1. The CDR3 has 14 amino acids. Trimming cost V 3 bases and J 8 bases; bases outside gene matches: 6. Per the germline V gene, CDR1 is LGHNA and CDR2 is YSLEER.

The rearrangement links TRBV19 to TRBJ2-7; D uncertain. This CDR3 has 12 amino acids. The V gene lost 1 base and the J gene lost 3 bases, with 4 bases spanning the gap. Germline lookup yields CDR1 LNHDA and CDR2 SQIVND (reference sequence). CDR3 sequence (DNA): TGTGCCAGTAGTATAGCTGGCTACGAGCAGTACTTC. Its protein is CASSIAGYEQYF.

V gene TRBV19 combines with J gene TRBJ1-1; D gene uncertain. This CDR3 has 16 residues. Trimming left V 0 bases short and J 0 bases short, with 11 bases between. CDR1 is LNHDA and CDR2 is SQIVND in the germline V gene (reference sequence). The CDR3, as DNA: TGTGCCAGTAGTATAGATGTGGGCAGGTTGAACACTGAAGCTTTCTTT. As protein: CASSIDVGRLNTEAFF.

This CDR3 is CASSWDTYEQYF. The CDR3 nucleotides are TGTGCCAGCAGTTGGGACACTTACGAGCAGTACTTC. The genes are TRBV12-3 or TRBV12-4 and TRBJ2-7; a weak D match, TRBD1 (6 bases). The V end lost 4 bases, the J end lost 4 bases, and 8 bases lay between the germline ends. This CDR3 is built from 12 residues.

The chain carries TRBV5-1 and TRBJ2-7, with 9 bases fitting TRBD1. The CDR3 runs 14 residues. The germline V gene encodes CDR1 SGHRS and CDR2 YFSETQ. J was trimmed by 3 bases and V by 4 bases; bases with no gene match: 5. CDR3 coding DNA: TGCGCCAGCAGCCATGGGACAGGGAACTACGAGCAGTACTTC. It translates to CASSHGTGNYEQYF.

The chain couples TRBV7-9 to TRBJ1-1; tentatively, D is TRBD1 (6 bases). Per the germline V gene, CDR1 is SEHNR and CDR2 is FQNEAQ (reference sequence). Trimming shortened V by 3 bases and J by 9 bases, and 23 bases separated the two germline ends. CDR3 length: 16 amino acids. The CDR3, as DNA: TGTGCCAGCAGCTTGGGAAAAGGGGGACCCCCTACAAAAGCTTTCTTT. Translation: CASSLGKGGPPTKAFF. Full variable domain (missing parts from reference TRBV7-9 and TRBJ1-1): DTGVSQNPRHKITKRGQNVTFRCDPISEHNRLYWYRQTLGQGPEFLTYFQNEAQLEKSRLLSDRFSAERPKGSFSTLEIQRTEQGDSAMYLCASSLGKGGPPTKAFFGQGTRLTVV.

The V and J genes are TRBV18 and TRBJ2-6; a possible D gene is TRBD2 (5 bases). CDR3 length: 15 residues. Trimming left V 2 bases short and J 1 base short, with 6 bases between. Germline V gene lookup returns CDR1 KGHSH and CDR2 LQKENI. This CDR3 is CASSPWESGANVLTF. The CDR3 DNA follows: TGTGCCAGCTCACCATGGGAGTCTGGGGCCAACGTCCTGACTTTC.

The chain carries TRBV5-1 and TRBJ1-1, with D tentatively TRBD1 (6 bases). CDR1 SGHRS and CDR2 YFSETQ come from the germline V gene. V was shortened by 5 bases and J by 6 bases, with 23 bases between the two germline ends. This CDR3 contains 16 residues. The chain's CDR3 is CASRSAGSPGASEAFF. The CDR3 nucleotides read TGCGCCAGCAGATCCGCGGGGTCGCCGGGGGCATCTGAAGCTTTCTTT.

CDR3 DNA sequence: TGTGCCAGCAGCTTCGAGGGTGGGAAGAATGGCTACACCTTC. This translates into CASSFEGGKNGYTF. This rearrangement joins TRBV7-9 to TRBJ1-2; no reliable D call. Trimming cost V 3 bases and J 6 bases, with 14 bases left between them. Germline CDR1 and CDR2: SEHNR and FQNEAQ (reference sequence). The CDR3 is 14 residues long.

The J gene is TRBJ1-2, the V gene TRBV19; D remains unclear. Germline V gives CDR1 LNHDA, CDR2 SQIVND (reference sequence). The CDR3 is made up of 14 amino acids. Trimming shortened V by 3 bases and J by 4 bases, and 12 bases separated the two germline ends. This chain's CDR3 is CASSMGSAGYGYTF. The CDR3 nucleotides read TGTGCCAGTAGTATGGGCAGCGCCGGCTATGGCTACACCTTC. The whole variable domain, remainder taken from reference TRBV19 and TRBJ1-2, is DGGITQSPKYLFRKEGQNVTLSCEQNLNHDAMYWYRQDPGQGLRLIYYSQIVNDFQKGDIAEGYSVSREKKESFPLTVTSAQKNPTAFYLCASSMGSAGYGYTFGSGTRLTVV.

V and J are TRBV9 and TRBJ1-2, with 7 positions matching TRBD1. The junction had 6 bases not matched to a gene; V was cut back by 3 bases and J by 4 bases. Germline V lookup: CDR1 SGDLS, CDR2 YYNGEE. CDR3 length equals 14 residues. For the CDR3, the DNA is TGTGCCAGCAGCGCCCAAGACAGGGCCTATGGCTACACCTTC. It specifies CASSAQDRAYGYTF.

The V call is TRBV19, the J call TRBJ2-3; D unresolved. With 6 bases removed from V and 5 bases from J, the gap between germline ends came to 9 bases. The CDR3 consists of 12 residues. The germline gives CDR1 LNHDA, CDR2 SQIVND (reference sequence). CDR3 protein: CASSSSQDTQYF. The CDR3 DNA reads TGTGCCAGTAGCTCAAGTCAAGATACGCAGTATTTT. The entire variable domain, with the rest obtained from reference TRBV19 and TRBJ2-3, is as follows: DGGITQSPKYLFRKEGQNVTLSCEQNLNHDAMYWYRQDPGQGLRLIYYSQIVNDFQKGDIAEGYSVSREKKESFPLTVTSAQKNPTAFYLCASSSSQDTQYFGPGTRLTVL.

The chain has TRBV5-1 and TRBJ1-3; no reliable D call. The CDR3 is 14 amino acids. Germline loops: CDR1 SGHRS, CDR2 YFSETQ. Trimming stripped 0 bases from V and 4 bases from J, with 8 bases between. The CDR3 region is CASSLAGFGNTIYF. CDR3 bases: TGCGCCAGCAGCTTGGCCGGGTTCGGAAACACCATATATTTT.

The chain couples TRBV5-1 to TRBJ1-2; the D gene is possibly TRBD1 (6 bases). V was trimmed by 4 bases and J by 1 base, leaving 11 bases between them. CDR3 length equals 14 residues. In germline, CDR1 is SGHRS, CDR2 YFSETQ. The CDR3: CASSVTQGNYGYTF. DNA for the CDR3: TGCGCCAGCAGCGTGACACAGGGTAACTATGGCTACACCTTC.

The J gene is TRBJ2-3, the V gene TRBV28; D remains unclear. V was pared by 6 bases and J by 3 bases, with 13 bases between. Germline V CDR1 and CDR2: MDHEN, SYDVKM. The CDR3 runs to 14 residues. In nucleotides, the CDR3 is TGTGCCAGCAGCCTCCATCCTCAAACAGATACGCAGTATTTT. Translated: CASSLHPQTDTQYF.

The CDR3 protein is CASSSIADRTDTQYF. The DNA for the CDR3 is TGTGCCAGCAGTTCAATAGCGGACCGCACAGATACGCAGTATTTT. The J gene is TRBJ2-3, the V gene TRBV28; D possibly corresponds to TRBD2 (6 bases). Trimming removed 4 bases from V and 1 base from J, with 12 bases in between. The germline V gene has CDR1 MDHEN and CDR2 SYDVKM. This CDR3 is 15 amino acids long.

This chain's CDR3 is CASSPNPEKRSGNTIYF. DNA of the CDR3: TGCGCCAGCAGCCCGAACCCCGAAAAACGCTCTGGAAACACCATATATTTT. This chain connects TRBV5-1 to TRBJ1-3; D is undetermined. CDR1 and CDR2 from the germline V gene are SGHRS and YFSETQ. The V end was cut by 4 bases, the J end by 0 bases, with 17 bases between. This CDR3 contains 17 residues.

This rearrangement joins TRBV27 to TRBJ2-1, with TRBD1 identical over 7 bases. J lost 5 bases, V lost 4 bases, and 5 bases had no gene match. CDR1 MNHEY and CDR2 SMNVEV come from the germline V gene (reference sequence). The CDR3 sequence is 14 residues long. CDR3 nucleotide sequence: TGTGCCAGCAGTTCGACAGGGAATCACAATGAGCAGTTCTTC. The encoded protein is CASSSTGNHNEQFF.